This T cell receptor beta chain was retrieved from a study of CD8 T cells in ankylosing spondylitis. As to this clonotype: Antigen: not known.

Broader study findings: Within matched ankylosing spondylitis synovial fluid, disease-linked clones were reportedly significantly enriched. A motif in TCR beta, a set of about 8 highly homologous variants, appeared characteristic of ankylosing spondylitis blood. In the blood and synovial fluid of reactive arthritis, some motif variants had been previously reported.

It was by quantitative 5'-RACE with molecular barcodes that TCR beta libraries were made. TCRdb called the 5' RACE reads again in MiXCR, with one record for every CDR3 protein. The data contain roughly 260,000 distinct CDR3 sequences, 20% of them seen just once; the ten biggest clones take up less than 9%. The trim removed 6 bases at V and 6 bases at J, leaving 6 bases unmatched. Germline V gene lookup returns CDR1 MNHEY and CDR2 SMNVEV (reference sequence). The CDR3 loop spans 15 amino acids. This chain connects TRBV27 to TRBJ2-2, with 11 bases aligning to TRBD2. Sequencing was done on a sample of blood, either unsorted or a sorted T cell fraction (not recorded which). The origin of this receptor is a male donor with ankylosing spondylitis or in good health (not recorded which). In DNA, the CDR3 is TGTGCCAGCAGCCAAACTAGCGGGAGTGCCGGGGAGCTGTTTTTT. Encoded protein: CASSQTSGSAGELFF.